This T cell receptor (beta chain) was captured by sequencing in a study of cytotoxic CD8 clonotypes in ibrutinib-treated CLL. Study summary: The patients, about a dozen relapsed/refractory and roughly 15 treatment-naive, included about 18 who were IGHV unmutated. Study-wide results and limits: Higher circulating CD8+ T-cell counts strongly accompanied higher baseline clonality, above age-matched healthy donors. Public clonotypes were seen rarely and were contracted or stable on treatment.

V was pared by 0 bases and J by 4 bases, with 13 bases between. Per the germline V gene, CDR1 is SGHVS and CDR2 is FNYEAQ. The CDR3 covers 15 residues. Depths of 1 in 200,000 to 1 in 1 million T cells were the sequencing target. Produced via immunoSEQ multiplex PCR; TCRdb's table is partial and in-frame only. The sample consists of about 50,000 clones, around 68% of them appearing once. As to this clone: Its antigen is unidentified.

Sequencing was performed on PBMCs, taken after 12 months of ibrutinib treatment. This TCR was recovered from a human donor with chronic lymphocytic leukemia. The J gene is TRBJ2-7, the V gene TRBV7-6; D perhaps matches TRBD2 (6 bases). Here the CDR3 DNA reads TGTGCCAGCAGCTTAGCGTCTGGGCGGGATTACGAGCAGTACTTC. Its translation: CASSLASGRDYEQYF.